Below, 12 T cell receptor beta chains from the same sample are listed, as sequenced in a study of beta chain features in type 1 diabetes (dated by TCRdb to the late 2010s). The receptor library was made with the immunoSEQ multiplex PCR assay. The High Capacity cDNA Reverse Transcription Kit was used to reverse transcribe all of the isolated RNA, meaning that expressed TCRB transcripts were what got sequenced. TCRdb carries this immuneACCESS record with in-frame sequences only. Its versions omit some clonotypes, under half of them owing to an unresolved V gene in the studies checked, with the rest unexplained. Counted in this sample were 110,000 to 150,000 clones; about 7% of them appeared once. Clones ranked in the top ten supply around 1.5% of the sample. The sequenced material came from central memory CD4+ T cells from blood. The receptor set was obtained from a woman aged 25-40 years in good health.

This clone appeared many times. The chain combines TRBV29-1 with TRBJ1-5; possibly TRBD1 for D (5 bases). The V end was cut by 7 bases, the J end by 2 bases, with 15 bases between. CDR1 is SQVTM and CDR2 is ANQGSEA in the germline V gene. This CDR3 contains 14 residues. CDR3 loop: CSAQTEDGNQPQHF. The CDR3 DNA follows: TGCAGCGCCCAGACAGAAGATGGCAATCAGCCCCAGCATTTT. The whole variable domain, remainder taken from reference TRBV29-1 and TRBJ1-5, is SAVISQKPSRDICQRGTSLTIQCQVDSQVTMMFWYRQQPGQSLTLIATANQGSEATYESGFVIDKFPISRPNLTFSTLTVSNMSPEDSSIYLCSAQTEDGNQPQHFGDGTRLSIL.

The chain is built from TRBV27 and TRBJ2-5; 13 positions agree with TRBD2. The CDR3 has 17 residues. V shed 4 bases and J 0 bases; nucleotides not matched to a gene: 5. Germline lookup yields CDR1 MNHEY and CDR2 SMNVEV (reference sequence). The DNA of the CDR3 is TGTGCCAGCAGTTCGGGACTAGCGGGATTCAACCAAGAGACCCAGTACTTC. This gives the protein CASSSGLAGFNQETQYF.

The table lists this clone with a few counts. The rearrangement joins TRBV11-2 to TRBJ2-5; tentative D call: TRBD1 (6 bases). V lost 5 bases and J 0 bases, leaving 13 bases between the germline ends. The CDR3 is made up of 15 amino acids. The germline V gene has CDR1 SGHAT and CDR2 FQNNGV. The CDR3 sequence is CASSPGAGHQETQYF. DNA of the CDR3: TGTGCCAGCAGCCCAGGGGCAGGGCACCAAGAGACCCAGTACTTC.

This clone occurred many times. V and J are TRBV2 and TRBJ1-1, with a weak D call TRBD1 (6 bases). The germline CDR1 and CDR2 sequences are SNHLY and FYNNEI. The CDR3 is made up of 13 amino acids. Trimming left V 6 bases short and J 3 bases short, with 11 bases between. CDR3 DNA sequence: TGTGCCAGCAGCTACAGGGTGGACACTGAAGCTTTCTTT. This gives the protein CASSYRVDTEAFF. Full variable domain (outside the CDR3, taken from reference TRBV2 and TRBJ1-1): EPEVTQTPSHQVTQMGQEVILRCVPISNHLYFYWYRQILGQKVEFLVSFYNNEISEKSEIFDDQFSVERPDGSNFTLKIRSTKLEDSAMYFCASSYRVDTEAFFGQGTRLTVV.

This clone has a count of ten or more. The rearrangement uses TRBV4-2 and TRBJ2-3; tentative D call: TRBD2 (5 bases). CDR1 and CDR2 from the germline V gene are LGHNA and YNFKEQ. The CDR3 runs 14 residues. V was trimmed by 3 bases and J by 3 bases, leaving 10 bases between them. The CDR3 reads CASSQSTGTDTQYF. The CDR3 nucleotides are TGTGCCAGCAGCCAGAGTACGGGGACAGATACGCAGTATTTT.

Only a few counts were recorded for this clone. CDR3 sequence reads: CASSQGQGARDNEQFF. DNA of the CDR3: TGCGCCAGCAGCCAAGGCCAGGGGGCTAGGGACAATGAGCAGTTCTTC. This rearrangement joins TRBV4-3 to TRBJ2-1; 8 nucleotides match TRBD1. This CDR3 comprises 16 residues. CDR1 and CDR2 from the germline V gene are LGHNA and YSLEER. V trimming: 1 base; J trimming: 5 bases; junction bases outside the gene matches: 7.

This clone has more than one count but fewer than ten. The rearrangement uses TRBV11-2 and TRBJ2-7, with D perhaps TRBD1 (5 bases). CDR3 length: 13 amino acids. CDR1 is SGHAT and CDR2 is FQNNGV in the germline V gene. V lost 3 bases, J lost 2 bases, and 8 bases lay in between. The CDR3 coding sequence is TGTGCCAGCAGCTTTAGGGGAACCTACGAGCAGTACTTC. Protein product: CASSFRGTYEQYF.

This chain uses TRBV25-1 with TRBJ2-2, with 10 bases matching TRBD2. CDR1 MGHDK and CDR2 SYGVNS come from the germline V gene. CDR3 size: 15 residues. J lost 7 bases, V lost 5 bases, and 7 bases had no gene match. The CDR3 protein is CASSTAGGPDGELFF. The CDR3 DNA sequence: TGTGCCAGCAGTACAGCGGGAGGGCCTGACGGGGAGCTGTTTTTT.

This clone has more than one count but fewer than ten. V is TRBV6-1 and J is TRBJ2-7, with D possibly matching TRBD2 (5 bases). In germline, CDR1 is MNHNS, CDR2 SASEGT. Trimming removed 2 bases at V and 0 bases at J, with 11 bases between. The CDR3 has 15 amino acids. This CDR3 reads CASSEQGLNSYEQYF. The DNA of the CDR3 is TGTGCCAGCAGTGAACAAGGACTTAACTCCTACGAGCAGTACTTC.

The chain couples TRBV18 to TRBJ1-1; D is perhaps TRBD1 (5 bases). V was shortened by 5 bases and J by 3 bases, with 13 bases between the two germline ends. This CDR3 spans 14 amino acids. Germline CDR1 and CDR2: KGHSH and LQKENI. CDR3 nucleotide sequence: TGTGCCAGCTCAGTACAGGAAGGGGACACTGAAGCTTTCTTT. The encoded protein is CASSVQEGDTEAFF.

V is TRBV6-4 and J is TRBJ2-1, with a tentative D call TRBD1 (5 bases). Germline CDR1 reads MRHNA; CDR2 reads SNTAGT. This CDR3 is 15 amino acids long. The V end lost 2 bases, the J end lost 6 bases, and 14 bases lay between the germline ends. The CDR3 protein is CASSDRQGCINEQFF. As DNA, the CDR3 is TGTGCCAGCAGTGACCGTCAGGGATGTATCAATGAGCAGTTCTTC.

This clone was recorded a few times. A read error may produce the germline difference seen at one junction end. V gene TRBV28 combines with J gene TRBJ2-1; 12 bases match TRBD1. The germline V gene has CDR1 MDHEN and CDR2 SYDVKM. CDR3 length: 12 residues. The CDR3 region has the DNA TGTGCCAGCAACCACCGGGACAGGGGGCGGGTCTTC. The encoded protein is CASNHRDRGRVF.